Below, 12 T cell receptor beta chains from the same sample are listed, as sequenced in a study of CD8+ T cells in alopecia areata. Treatment: oral pan-JAK inhibitor, 5-10 mg twice daily. RNA extraction and reverse transcription yielded cDNA as sequencing template. Clones were read by immunoSEQ multiplex PCR, and TCRdb kept only the in-frame ones, dropping some. The table has over 150,000 clones, around three fifths seen once. The starting material was CD8+ T cells sorted from blood, obtained at week 24, from a patient treated with tofacitinib. The receptors were sampled from a human donor with alopecia areata.

This chain links TRBV29-1 with TRBJ2-5, with a possible D match to TRBD1 (5 bases). CDR3 length: 14 amino acids. Looked up from germline, CDR1 is SQVTM and CDR2 is ANQGSEA. The V gene lost 2 bases and the J gene lost 1 base, with 11 bases spanning the gap. CDR3 sequence reads: CSVENQGVQETQYF. CDR3 coding DNA: TGCAGCGTTGAAAATCAGGGCGTCCAAGAGACCCAGTACTTC.

V gene TRBV2 combines with J gene TRBJ2-7, with D possibly being TRBD2 (6 bases). V lost 6 bases and J 1 base, leaving 10 bases between the germline ends. Germline CDR1 is SNHLY and CDR2 is FYNNEI. The CDR3 totals 13 residues. CDR3: CASRGGVSYEQYF. The CDR3 nucleotides read TGTGCCAGCAGGGGCGGGGTATCCTACGAGCAGTACTTC. The variable domain in full, with the rest retrieved from reference TRBV2 and TRBJ2-7, is EPEVTQTPSHQVTQMGQEVILRCVPISNHLYFYWYRQILGQKVEFLVSFYNNEISEKSEIFDDQFSVERPDGSNFTLKIRSTKLEDSAMYFCASRGGVSYEQYFGPGTRLTVT.

The rearrangement uses TRBV5-1 and TRBJ2-1; D unclear. The CDR3 loop spans 15 amino acids. The germline V gene encodes CDR1 SGHRS and CDR2 YFSETQ. V shed 0 bases and J shed 0 bases, with 7 bases lying between them. CDR3 residues: CASSLEGSSYNEQFF. The DNA for the CDR3 is TGCGCCAGCAGCTTGGAGGGCAGCTCCTACAATGAGCAGTTCTTC.

The chain recombines TRBV4-2 with TRBJ2-5; D is possibly TRBD1 (5 bases). The germline CDR1 and CDR2 sequences are LGHNA and YNFKEQ. This CDR3 has 14 amino acids. Trimming removed 1 base at V and 5 bases at J, with 11 bases between. The CDR3 region has the DNA TGTGCCAGCAGCCAAGCCCTGGGGCGTGAGACCCAGTACTTC. It yields the protein CASSQALGRETQYF.

The chain combines TRBV13 with TRBJ2-6, with 9 bases lining up with TRBD1. CDR1 and CDR2 from the germline V gene are PRHDT and FYEKMQ (reference sequence). V dropped 6 bases and J dropped 1; count of bases not matched to a gene: 13. This CDR3 region has 19 residues. The CDR3 DNA follows: TGTGCCAGCAGTCTACTCCCGGGACAGGGACTATCTGGGGCCAACGTCCTGACTTTC. This codes for CASSLLPGQGLSGANVLTF.

The rearrangement links TRBV27 to TRBJ2-1, with 8 positions matching TRBD1. V lost 7 bases and J lost 6; bases outside the gene matches: 11. Germline lookup yields CDR1 MNHEY and CDR2 SMNVEV (reference sequence). The CDR3 is 15 residues long. The CDR3 DNA reads as TGTGCCAGCATGTGGGGGGACAGGCCAAGCAATGAGCAGTTCTTC. It specifies CASMWGDRPSNEQFF.

The V call is TRBV29-1, the J call TRBJ1-1, with 7 bases fitting TRBD1. Germline CDR1 and CDR2: SQVTM and ANQGSEA. The V gene end was trimmed by 0 bases and the J gene end by 2 bases; junction bases not matched to a gene: 6. The CDR3 totals 15 residues. In DNA form, the CDR3 reads TGCAGCGTTGAAGATAGTACAGGGGCTAACACTGAAGCTTTCTTT. Translating gives CSVEDSTGANTEAFF.

This clone came up many times. The chain recombines TRBV7-3 with TRBJ1-1, with unresolved D. Germline CDR1 and CDR2: SGHTA and FQGTGA. CDR3 length: 13 residues. Trimming removed 2 bases at V and 6 bases at J, with 10 bases between. CDR3 bases: TGTGCCAGCAGCTTAGTCACCGGGTCTGAAGCTTTCTTT. Its translation is CASSLVTGSEAFF.

Concerning this clone itself: At one end, the junction sequence differs from germline, possibly due to a read error. The chain carries TRBV7-6 and TRBJ2-5, with 14 bases fitting TRBD2. Germline CDR1 SGHVS, CDR2 FNYEAQ. This CDR3 is 16 amino acids long. CDR3 DNA: TGTTCCAGCAGCTTCCGACTAGCGGGGGGGATGGAGACCCAGTACTTC. Translating gives CSSSFRLAGGMETQYF.

V is TRBV6-5 and J is TRBJ2-1; TRBD2 might be the D (6 bases). The V and J ends lost 5 bases and 13 bases respectively, with 12 bases between them. Germline V gene lookup returns CDR1 MNHEY and CDR2 SVGAGI. The CDR3 is made up of 11 amino acids. CDR3 sequence (DNA): TGTGCCAGCAGTCCCGGGACTGTACAGTTCTTC. This codes for CASSPGTVQFF.

The chain has TRBV7-8 and TRBJ2-1; 12 bases agree with TRBD2. V lost 3 bases to trimming and J lost 5 bases; unmatched junction nucleotides: 5. CDR3 length equals 16 residues. Germline CDR1 is SGHVS and CDR2 is FQNEAQ. The CDR3 DNA follows: TGTGCCAGCAGCTTGACTAGCGGGGGCCGGAACAATGAGCAGTTCTTC. Its protein is CASSLTSGGRNNEQFF.

The chain is built from TRBV4-1 and TRBJ2-4; D possibly corresponds to TRBD1 (5 bases). Germline loops: CDR1 MGHRA, CDR2 YSYEKL. V was cut by 0 bases and J by 16 bases, with 16 bases left in between. CDR3 length: 13 residues. The CDR3 region is CASSQESNGRVYF. CDR3 sequence (DNA): TGCGCCAGCAGCCAAGAATCTAATGGCAGGGTTTACTTC.